This T cell receptor (beta chain) was retrieved from a study of cytomegalovirus exposure and HLA in healthy donors. Whole-study context: Unique TCRs numbering some 77 million, obtained from HLA-typed donors, made up an early data release. General study results and limits: V- and J-gene trimming in TCR beta was tied to a missense DCLRE1C variant by an analysis performed later. Despite most TCR sequences being rare, some public TCRs occurred in many donors. Later analysis suggested links between common viral pathogens and several top significant clusters.

As concerns this clone: What it binds is not known.

The V gene lost 6 bases and the J gene lost 5 bases, with 7 bases spanning the gap. This CDR3 region has 12 residues. Per the germline V gene, CDR1 is ENHRY and CDR2 is SYGVKD. The study ran its PCR with 60 Vbeta and 13 Jbeta primers. Sequencing was performed with immunoSEQ multiplex PCR; in TCRdb, only in-frame clones are kept and a portion is missing. The data contain 95,000 to 150,000 clones, 10% to 13% of them singletons. The source of this sequence is a woman aged 18-29 years in good health and CMV-seropositive. The sample taken for sequencing was PBMCs. The rearrangement uses TRBV10-3 and TRBJ2-2; D possibly corresponds to TRBD2 (5 bases). CDR3 in amino acids: CAIRRETGELFF. As DNA, the CDR3 is TGTGCCATCAGGAGGGAAACCGGGGAGCTGTTTTTT.